Following are 22 T cell receptor beta chains from one sample sequenced in a study of breast tumors, draining lymph nodes, adjacent tissues listed by TCRdb under 2016. Library creation used multiplex PCR. Sequencer: Illumina HiSeq 2000. The public sequencing data were trimmed at Q25 with fastp and processed into clonotypes with MiXCR by TCRdb, which kept only in-frame beta chains. Every distinct CDR3 protein forms one entry, paired with its most common genes and DNA. The sample yields about 140,000 distinct CDR3 sequences; 30% to 35% were counted once. The ten largest make up under 2.5% of the sample. The lymph node samples were taken from the axillary draining lymph nodes of breast cancer patients. The source material was axillary lymph node tissue. These receptors all come from a female donor with breast cancer. Some clones in this sample may be carry-over from other donors' samples.

This clonotype was seen more than once but under ten times. The chain recombines TRBV7-9 with TRBJ1-1; D might be TRBD1 (6 bases). The CDR3 is 15 amino acids. Germline values: CDR1 SEHNR, CDR2 FQNEAQ (reference sequence). V was clipped by 1 base and J by 5 bases, with 14 bases between them. The CDR3 sequence is CASSLGSRGGTEAFF. The CDR3 DNA follows: TGTGCCAGCAGCTTAGGATCCAGGGGAGGGACTGAAGCTTTCTTT.

This clonotype has a count of ten or more. The chain couples TRBV10-3 to TRBJ2-3; perhaps TRBD2 as D (5 bases). The germline V gene encodes CDR1 ENHRY and CDR2 SYGVKD. Between the trimmed V and J ends, which lost 4 bases and 2 bases, there was a span of 10 bases. The CDR3 sequence is 14 residues long. CDR3 nucleotides: TGTGCCATCAGTGCCGGGGTCTCCACAGATACGCAGTATTTT. Translation gives CAISAGVSTDTQYF.

For this clonotype: Since a much larger clone is just one base distant, this may be a read error. The V and J genes are TRBV7-2 and TRBJ1-4; D not resolved. The length of the CDR3 is 14 residues. In germline, CDR1 is SGHTA, CDR2 FQGNSA. Trimming took off 1 base at V and 5 bases at J, with 8 bases between the two ends. The CDR3 loop reads CASSLGARNEKLFF. CDR3 nucleotides: TGTGCCAGCAGCTTAGGCGCCCGCAATGAAAAACTGTTTTTT.

V and J are TRBV20-1 and TRBJ2-7; TRBD2 is a possible D gene (6 bases). Germline-derived CDR1 and CDR2 are DFQATT and SNEGSKA (reference sequence). Trimming left V 5 bases short and J 0 bases short, with 11 bases between. The CDR3 extends over 13 amino acids. CDR3 sequence: CSAWDFLSYEQYF. Here the CDR3 DNA reads TGCAGTGCTTGGGACTTCCTCTCCTACGAGCAGTACTTC.

This clonotype was recorded many times. The V and J genes are TRBV7-3 and TRBJ2-7; 9 nucleotides align to TRBD1. Germline CDR1 reads SGHTA; CDR2 reads FQGTGA. This CDR3 comprises 13 residues. The V gene end was trimmed by 5 bases and the J gene end by 7 bases; junction bases not matched to a gene: 6. The CDR3 spells CASSPGTGREQYF. CDR3 coding DNA: TGTGCCAGCAGCCCCGGGACAGGGCGTGAGCAGTACTTC.

Comments on this clonotype: Without the conserved terminal phenylalanine or tryptophan, this CDR3 likely stems from a read error. The limits of the CDR3 on the DNA are not certain, so only TCRdb's listed CDR3 is given. The CDR3 sequence is CASSVAPGSNYGSTS. The V gene is TRBV9, the J gene TRBJ1-2. The germline CDR1 and CDR2 sequences are SGDLS and YYNGEE. From its first to its last residue, the CDR3 has 15 amino acids.

This clonotype was picked up one time. A much more abundant neighbour one base away suggests this may be a read error. The CDR3 does not close with the conserved phenylalanine or tryptophan, likely indicating a read error. J is TRBJ1-4 and V is TRBV28; D gene unclear. Per germline, CDR1 MDHEN and CDR2 SYDVKM. Trimming cost V 8 bases and J 5 bases, with 9 bases left between them. CDR3 size: 12 residues. CDR3 loop: CASERNNEKLFC. For the CDR3, the DNA is TGTGCCAGCGAGAGAAACAATGAAAAACTGTTTTGT.

The J gene is TRBJ1-1, the V gene TRBV18; D is uncertain. The V gene lost 2 bases and the J gene lost 3 bases, with 13 bases spanning the gap. Germline loops: CDR1 KGHSH, CDR2 LQKENI. The CDR3 runs to 15 residues. CDR3 region: CASSPDGMADTEAFF. In nucleotides, the CDR3 is TGTGCCAGCTCACCAGACGGTATGGCTGACACTGAAGCTTTCTTT.

The chain uses TRBV7-3 and TRBJ2-3, with 9 positions matching TRBD2. Germline trimming cut 3 bases from V and 4 bases from J; bases unmatched to any gene: 2. Looked up from germline, CDR1 is SGHTA and CDR2 is FQGTGA. The CDR3 is 14 residues long. This CDR3 reads CASSLGLAADTQYF. Here the CDR3 DNA reads TGTGCCAGCAGCTTGGGACTAGCCGCAGATACGCAGTATTTT. Drawing the rest from reference TRBV7-3 and TRBJ2-3, the complete variable domain is GAGVSQTPSNKVTEKGKYVELRCDPISGHTALYWYRQSLGQGPEFLIYFQGTGAADDSGLPNDRFFAVRPEGSVSTLKIQRTERGDSAVYLCASSLGLAADTQYFGPGTRLTVL.

This clonotype appeared many times. J is TRBJ2-7 and V is TRBV30; D may be TRBD1 (6 bases). In germline, CDR1 is GTSNPN, CDR2 SVGIG (reference sequence). CDR3 length: 14 residues. Trimming pared 0 bases from V and 6 bases from J, leaving 15 bases between. CDR3 amino acids: CAWSVGDTVVEQYF. The CDR3 DNA is TGTGCCTGGAGTGTAGGGGACACGGTCGTCGAGCAGTACTTC.

V is TRBV4-1 and J is TRBJ1-6, with 8 bases that match TRBD1. The trim removed 3 bases at V and 5 bases at J, leaving 6 bases unmatched. CDR1 is MGHRA, CDR2 YSYEKL, per germline. This CDR3 is built from 16 residues. This CDR3 is CASSQDPGQDNSPLHF. The CDR3 DNA reads TGCGCCAGCAGCCAGGACCCGGGACAGGATAATTCACCCCTCCACTTT.

As to this clonotype: At one end the junction does not follow the germline gene, possibly because of a read error. The CDR3 sequence: CSARVSGQLAYERYF. The CDR3 DNA reads TGCAGTGCTAGAGTTAGCGGCCAATTGGCCTACGAGCGGTACTTC. V usage is TRBV20-1 and J usage is TRBJ2-7; TRBD2 might be the D (6 bases). The CDR3 length is 15 residues. Germline CDR1 reads DFQATT; CDR2 reads SNEGSKA (reference sequence).

This clonotype was counted ten times or more. The rearrangement joins TRBV5-1 to TRBJ2-1, with 8 bases that match TRBD2. J gave up 5 bases and V 0 bases, and 7 bases lay outside the gene matches. Germline CDR1 reads SGHRS; CDR2 reads YFSETQ. CDR3 length equals 16 residues. CDR3: CASSLVGRGEDNEQFF. In DNA form, the CDR3 reads TGCGCCAGCAGCTTGGTTGGGCGGGGGGAGGACAATGAGCAGTTCTTC.

About this clonotype itself: It is unclear where the CDR3 begins or ends on the DNA, so no DNA is shown, and the CDR3 is as TCRdb lists it. The V gene is TRBV2, the J gene TRBJ2-3; the DNA was not compared with TRBD1, the D call given in the table. CDR1 is SNHLY, CDR2 FYNNEI, per germline. Counting both end residues, the CDR3 totals 14 amino acids. CDR3 sequence reads: CATEGYVCADTQYF.

The count of this clonotype is one. J is TRBJ2-1 and V is TRBV24-1; 9 nucleotides match TRBD1. Germline trimming cut 6 bases from V and 2 bases from J; bases unmatched to any gene: 16. Germline V gene sequence: CDR1 KGHDR, CDR2 SFDVKD. The CDR3 extends over 19 amino acids. The CDR3 sequence: CATSKTGGVTGYTYNEQFF. The CDR3 coding sequence is TGTGCCACCAGTAAGACAGGGGGAGTGACGGGCTACACCTACAATGAGCAGTTCTTC.

The chain is built from TRBV12-3 or TRBV12-4 and TRBJ1-6, with a possible D match to TRBD1 (5 bases). V was pared by 7 bases and J by 7 bases, with 17 bases between. The CDR3 is 15 amino acids. In nucleotides, the CDR3 is TGTGCCAGCACTTGGGGGACCTGGGCAAATTCACCCCTCCACTTT. This gives the protein CASTWGTWANSPLHF.

A note on this clonotype: This may come from a read error, since a much larger clone is one base off. This rearrangement joins TRBV6-2 or TRBV6-3 to TRBJ2-1; D tentatively fits TRBD1 or TRBD2 (5 bases each). With 6 bases removed from V and 10 bases from J, the gap between germline ends came to 16 bases. CDR1 MNHEY and CDR2 SVGEGT come from the germline V gene. The CDR3 is 13 amino acids. The CDR3 loop reads CASSPSLGGEQFF. The CDR3 bases are TGTGCCAGCAGCCCGTCGCTTGGGGGAGAGCAGTTCTTC.

V gene TRBV6-2 or TRBV6-3 combines with J gene TRBJ2-1; D ambiguous. Looked up from germline, CDR1 is MNHEY and CDR2 is SVGEGT. V was shortened by 5 bases and J by 8 bases, with 7 bases between the two germline ends. The CDR3 is 11 residues long. The CDR3 sequence is CASSNYDEQFF. The CDR3 DNA reads TGTGCCAGCAGTAATTATGATGAGCAGTTCTTC.

This clonotype was counted at least ten times. At one end, the junction sequence differs from germline, possibly due to a read error. V gene TRBV5-6 combines with J gene TRBJ2-3; D is possibly TRBD1 (6 bases). CDR1 is SGHDT and CDR2 is YYEEEE in the germline V gene. CDR3 length: 13 amino acids. CDR3 protein: CASSSLQGSHRGF. The CDR3, as DNA: TGTGCCAGCAGCTCCCTACAGGGTAGCCACCGGGGCTTC.

Points on this clonotype: With a much larger clone just one base away, this may be a read error. V gene TRBV5-5 combines with J gene TRBJ1-2, with 9 nucleotides matching TRBD1. CDR1 SGHKS and CDR2 YYEKEE come from the germline V gene (reference sequence). CDR3 length equals 14 residues. The CDR3 spells CANSWDRASPGYTF. The CDR3 DNA follows: TGTGCCAACAGCTGGGACAGGGCTTCCCCTGGCTACACCTTC.

This clonotype has only one observation. A much larger clone differs by one base, so this may be a read error. The rearrangement uses TRBV20-1 and TRBJ2-4; D possibly corresponds to TRBD2 (6 bases). CDR1 is DFQATT and CDR2 is SNEGSKA in the germline V gene (reference sequence). This CDR3 has 13 amino acids. Here the CDR3 reads CSTSRLAKNIQYF. The CDR3 DNA sequence: TGCAGTACTAGCAGACTAGCCAAAAACATTCAGTACTTC.

This clonotype was detected only a few times. The rearrangement links TRBV6-1 to TRBJ2-1, with 16 nucleotides matching TRBD2. With V trimmed by 7 bases and J by 3 bases, 12 bases remained unmatched. Germline CDR1 and CDR2: MNHNS and SASEGT. The length of the CDR3 is 19 residues. The CDR3 DNA reads TGTGCCAGCACTCCTACGGGACTAGCGGGGGGGCAAATCTACAATGAGCAGTTCTTC. Its translation: CASTPTGLAGGQIYNEQFF.